A single sample is the source of the 3 T cell receptor beta chains below, sequenced in a study of cytomegalovirus exposure and HLA in healthy donors. The PCR used 60 Vbeta and 13 Jbeta primers. The protocol was immunoSEQ multiplex PCR, while the TCRdb copy is restricted to in-frame clones and leaves out a portion. The sample holds 100,000 or so clones, more than 65% seen once. The sample taken for sequencing was PBMCs. The receptors were sampled from a woman younger than 30 in good health and CMV-seropositive.

This rearrangement joins TRBV7-9 to TRBJ1-2, with 12 nucleotides matching TRBD1. J gave up 8 bases and V 5 bases, and 9 bases lay outside the gene matches. CDR3 length: 15 residues. CDR1 SEHNR and CDR2 FQNEAQ come from the germline V gene (reference sequence). In DNA form, the CDR3 reads TGTGCCAGCAGCGGAACGGGACAGGGGGCGTTCGGCTACACCTTC. It codes for CASSGTGQGAFGYTF.

This chain connects TRBV25-1 to TRBJ2-1; tentative D call: TRBD1 (6 bases). V was pared by 7 bases and J by 5 bases, with 15 bases between. Germline-derived CDR1 and CDR2 are MGHDK and SYGVNS. CDR3 size: 14 residues. CDR3 loop: CASTMTGFHNEQFF. The CDR3 DNA follows: TGTGCCAGCACCATGACAGGATTCCACAATGAGCAGTTCTTC. Full variable domain (missing parts from reference TRBV25-1 and TRBJ2-1): EADIYQTPRYLVIGTGKKITLECSQTMGHDKMYWYQQDPGMELHLIHYSYGVNSTEKGDLSSESTVSRIRTEHFPLTLESARPSHTSQYLCASTMTGFHNEQFFGPGTRLTVL.

The chain uses TRBV27 and TRBJ2-3; a weak D match, TRBD2 (6 bases). Between the trimmed V and J ends, which lost 3 bases and 2 bases, there was a span of 9 bases. CDR1 MNHEY and CDR2 SMNVEV come from the germline V gene (reference sequence). The CDR3 covers 14 residues. CDR3 region: CASSFERATDTQYF. As DNA, the CDR3 is TGTGCCAGCAGTTTTGAGCGGGCCACAGATACGCAGTATTTT.